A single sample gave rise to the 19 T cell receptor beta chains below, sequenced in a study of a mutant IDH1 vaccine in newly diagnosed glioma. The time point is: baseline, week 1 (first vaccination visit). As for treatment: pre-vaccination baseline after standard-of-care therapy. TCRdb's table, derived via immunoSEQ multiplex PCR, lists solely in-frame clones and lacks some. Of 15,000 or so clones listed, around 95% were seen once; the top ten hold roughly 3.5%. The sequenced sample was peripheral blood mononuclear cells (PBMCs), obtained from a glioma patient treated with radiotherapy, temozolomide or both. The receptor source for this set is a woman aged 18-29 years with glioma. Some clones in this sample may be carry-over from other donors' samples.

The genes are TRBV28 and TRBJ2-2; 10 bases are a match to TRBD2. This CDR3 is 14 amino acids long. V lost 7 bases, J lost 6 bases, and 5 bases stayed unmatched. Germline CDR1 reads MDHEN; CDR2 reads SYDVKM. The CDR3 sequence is CASMLAGVAGELFF. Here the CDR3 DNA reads TGTGCCAGCATGCTAGCGGGAGTGGCCGGGGAGCTGTTTTTT.

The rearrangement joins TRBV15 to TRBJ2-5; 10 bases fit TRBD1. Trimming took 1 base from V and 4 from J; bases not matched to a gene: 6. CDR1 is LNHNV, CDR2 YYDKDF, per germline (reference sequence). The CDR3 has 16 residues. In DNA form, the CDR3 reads TGTGCCACCAGCAGAGGTCGAGACAGGGGGCGAGAGACCCAGTACTTC. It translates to CATSRGRDRGRETQYF. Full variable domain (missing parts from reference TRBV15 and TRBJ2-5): DAMVIQNPRYQVTQFGKPVTLSCSQTLNHNVMYWYQQKSSQAPKLLFHYYDKDFNNEADTPDNFQSRRPNTSFCFLDIRSPGLGDTAMYLCATSRGRDRGRETQYFGPGTRLLVL.

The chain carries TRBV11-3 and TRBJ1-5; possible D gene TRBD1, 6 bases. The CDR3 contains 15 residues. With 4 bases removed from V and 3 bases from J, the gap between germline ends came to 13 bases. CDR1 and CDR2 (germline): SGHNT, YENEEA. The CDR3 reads CASSSPGHFNQPQHF. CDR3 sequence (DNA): TGTGCCAGCAGCTCTCCGGGACATTTCAATCAGCCCCAGCATTTT.

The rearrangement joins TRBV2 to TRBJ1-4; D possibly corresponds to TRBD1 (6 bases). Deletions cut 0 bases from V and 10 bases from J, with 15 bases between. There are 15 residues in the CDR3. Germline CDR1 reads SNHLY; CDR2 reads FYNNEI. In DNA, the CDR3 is TGTGCCAGCAGTGAAGCCTCGGGGGGCACGGGAAAACTGTTTTTT. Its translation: CASSEASGGTGKLFF.

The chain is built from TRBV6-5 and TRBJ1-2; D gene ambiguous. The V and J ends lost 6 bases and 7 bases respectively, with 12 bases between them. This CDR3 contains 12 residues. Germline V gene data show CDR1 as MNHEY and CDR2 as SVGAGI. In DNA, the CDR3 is TGTGCCAGCAGGGCCGGGGAATTTGGCTACACCTTC. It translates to CASRAGEFGYTF.

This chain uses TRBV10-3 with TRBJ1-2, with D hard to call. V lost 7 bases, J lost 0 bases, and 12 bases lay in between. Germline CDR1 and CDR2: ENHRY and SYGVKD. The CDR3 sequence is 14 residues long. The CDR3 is CAIMRTDTNYGYTF. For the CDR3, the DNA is TGTGCCATCATGCGGACCGACACTAACTATGGCTACACCTTC.

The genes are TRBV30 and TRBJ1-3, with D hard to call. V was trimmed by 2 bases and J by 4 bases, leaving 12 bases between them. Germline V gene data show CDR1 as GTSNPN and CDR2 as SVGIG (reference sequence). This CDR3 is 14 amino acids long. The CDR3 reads CAWSISLGGNTIYF. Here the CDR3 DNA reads TGTGCCTGGAGTATCAGTCTAGGAGGAAACACCATATATTTT.

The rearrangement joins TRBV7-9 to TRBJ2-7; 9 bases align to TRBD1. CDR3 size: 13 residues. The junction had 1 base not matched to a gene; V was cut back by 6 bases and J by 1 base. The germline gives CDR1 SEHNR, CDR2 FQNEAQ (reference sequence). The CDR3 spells CASRGQGSYEQYF. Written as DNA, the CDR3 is TGTGCCAGCAGGGGACAGGGTTCCTACGAGCAGTACTTC.

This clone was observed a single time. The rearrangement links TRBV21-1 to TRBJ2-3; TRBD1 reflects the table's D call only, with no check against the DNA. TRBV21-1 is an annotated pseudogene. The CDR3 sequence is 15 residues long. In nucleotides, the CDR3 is TGTGCCAGCACCCCCAGGGTGCAGGGCACAGATACGCAGTATTTT. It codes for CASTPRVQGTDTQYF.

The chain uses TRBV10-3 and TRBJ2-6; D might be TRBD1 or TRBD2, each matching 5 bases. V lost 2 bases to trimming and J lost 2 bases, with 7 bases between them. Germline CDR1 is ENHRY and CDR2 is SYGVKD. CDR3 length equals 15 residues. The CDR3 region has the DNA TGTGCCATCAGTGAGGGGACGGCTGGGGCCAACGTCCTGACTTTC. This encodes CAISEGTAGANVLTF.

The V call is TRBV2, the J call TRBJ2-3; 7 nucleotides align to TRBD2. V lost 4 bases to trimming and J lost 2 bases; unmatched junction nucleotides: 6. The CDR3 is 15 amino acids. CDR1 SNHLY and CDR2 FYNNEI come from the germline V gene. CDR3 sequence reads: CASSVERGYTDTQYF. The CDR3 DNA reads TGTGCCAGCAGTGTCGAGCGGGGCTACACAGATACGCAGTATTTT.

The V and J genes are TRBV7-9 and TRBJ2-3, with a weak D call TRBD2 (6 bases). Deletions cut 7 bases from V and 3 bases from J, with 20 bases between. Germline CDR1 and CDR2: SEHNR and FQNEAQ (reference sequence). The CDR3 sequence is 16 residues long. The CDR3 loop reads CASNPWGAEGTDTQYF. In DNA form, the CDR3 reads TGTGCCAGCAATCCCTGGGGAGCGGAGGGGACAGATACGCAGTATTTT. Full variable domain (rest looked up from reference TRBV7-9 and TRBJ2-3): DTGVSQNPRHKITKRGQNVTFRCDPISEHNRLYWYRQTLGQGPEFLTYFQNEAQLEKSRLLSDRFSAERPKGSFSTLEIQRTEQGDSAMYLCASNPWGAEGTDTQYFGPGTRLTVL.

CDR3 protein: CASSLGVFEQFF. CDR3 nucleotides: TGTGCCAGCAGCTTAGGCGTTTTTGAGCAGTTCTTC. J is TRBJ2-1 and V is TRBV11-1; D gene ambiguous. In germline, CDR1 is SGHAT, CDR2 FQDESV (reference sequence). CDR3 length equals 12 residues. Trimming removed 1 base at V and 9 bases at J, with 7 bases between.

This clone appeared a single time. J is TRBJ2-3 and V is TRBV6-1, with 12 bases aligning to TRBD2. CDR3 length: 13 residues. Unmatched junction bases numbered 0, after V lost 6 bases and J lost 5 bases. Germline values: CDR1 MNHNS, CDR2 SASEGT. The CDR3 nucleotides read TGTGCCAGCAGACTAGCGGGGGGAGATACGCAGTATTTT. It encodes CASRLAGGDTQYF.

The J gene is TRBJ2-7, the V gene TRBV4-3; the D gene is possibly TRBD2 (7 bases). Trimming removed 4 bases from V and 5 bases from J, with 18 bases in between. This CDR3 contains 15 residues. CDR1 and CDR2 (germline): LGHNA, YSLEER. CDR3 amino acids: CASSRGGQPWDEQYF. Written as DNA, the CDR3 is TGCGCCAGCAGCCGCGGGGGACAACCATGGGACGAGCAGTACTTC.

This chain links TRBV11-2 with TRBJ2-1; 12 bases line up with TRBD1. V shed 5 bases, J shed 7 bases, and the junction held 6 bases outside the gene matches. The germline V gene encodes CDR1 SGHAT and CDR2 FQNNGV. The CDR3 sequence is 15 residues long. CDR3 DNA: TGTGCCAGCAGCGCCCGGGACAGGGGGCTGAATGAGCAGTTCTTC. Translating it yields CASSARDRGLNEQFF.

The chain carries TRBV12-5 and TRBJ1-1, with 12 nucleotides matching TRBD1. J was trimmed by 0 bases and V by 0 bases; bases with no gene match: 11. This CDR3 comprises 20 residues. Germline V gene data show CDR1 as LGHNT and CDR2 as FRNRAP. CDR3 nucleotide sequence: TGTGCTAGTGGTTTGGTGGTCTCCGGGACAGGGGGCGGAATGAACACTGAAGCTTTCTTT. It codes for CASGLVVSGTGGGMNTEAFF.

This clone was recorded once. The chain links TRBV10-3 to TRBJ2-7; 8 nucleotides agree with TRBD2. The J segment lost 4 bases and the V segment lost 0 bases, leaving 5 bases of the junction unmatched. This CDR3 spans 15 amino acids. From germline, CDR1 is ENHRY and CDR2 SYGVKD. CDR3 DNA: TGTGCCATCAGTGAGTCCGTAAAGCGGGGGTACGAGCAGTACTTC. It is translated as CAISESVKRGYEQYF.

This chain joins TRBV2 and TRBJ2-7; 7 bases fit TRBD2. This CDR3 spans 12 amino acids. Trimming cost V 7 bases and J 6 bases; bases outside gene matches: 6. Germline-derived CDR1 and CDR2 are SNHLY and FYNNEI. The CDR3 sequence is CASTREVSEQYF. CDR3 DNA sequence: TGTGCCAGCACTCGGGAGGTGAGCGAGCAGTACTTC.